The rows below give T cell receptor beta chains drawn from one sample of a study of identical twins. TCRdb used MiXCR to reprocess the 5' RACE reads, holding one entry per CDR3 protein. The repertoire includes hundreds of thousands of distinct CDR3 sequences, just over 7% of them detected once, and about 1.5% sits in the top ten. These data also formed part of another study, on yellow fever vaccine responses in identical twins.

Specimen: PBMCs. The receptors derive from a woman under 30 in good health. Both conserved end residues are part of each CDR3. D genes are given only for firm matches. Expanded clones are given a class, and other clones once, few, many or no size at all.

j_gene: TRBJ1-4; abundance: few; d_gene: .; v_gene: TRBV11-2; CDR3aa: CASSSRPSNEKLFF; CDR3nt: TGTGCCAGCAGCTCCCGACCGAGTAATGAAAAACTGTTTTTT
j_gene: TRBJ2-7; abundance: few; d_gene: .; v_gene: TRBV6-5; CDR3aa: CASSYRGGGSGEQYF; CDR3nt: TGTGCCAGCAGTTACCGGGGTGGAGGGTCGGGAGAGCAGTACTTC
j_gene: TRBJ2-7; abundance: many; d_gene: TRBD1; v_gene: TRBV4-1; CDR3aa: CASRADRLAQEQYF; CDR3nt: TGCGCCAGCAGAGCGGACAGGCTTGCACAAGAGCAGTACTTC
j_gene: TRBJ2-7; abundance: many; d_gene: .; v_gene: TRBV6-2/TRBV6-3; CDR3aa: CASNKPSYEQYF; CDR3nt: TGTGCCAGCAACAAACCCTCCTACGAGCAGTACTTC
j_gene: TRBJ2-3; abundance: few; d_gene: .; v_gene: TRBV28; CDR3aa: CASVGQGGRRTDTQYF; CDR3nt: TGTGCCAGCGTAGGGCAGGGGGGGCGGCGCACAGATACGCAGTATTTT
j_gene: TRBJ2-6; abundance: few; d_gene: .; v_gene: TRBV28; CDR3aa: CASSFGQAGANVLTF; CDR3nt: TGTGCCAGCAGTTTTGGCCAGGCTGGGGCCAACGTCCTGACTTTC
j_gene: TRBJ1-2; abundance: many; d_gene: TRBD1; v_gene: TRBV12-3/TRBV12-4; CDR3aa: CASCPGTGNYGYTF; CDR3nt: TGTGCCAGCTGCCCCGGGACAGGAAACTATGGCTACACCTTC
j_gene: TRBJ2-5; abundance: .; d_gene: .; v_gene: TRBV5-1; CDR3aa: CASSTGTLQETQYF; CDR3nt: TGCGCCAGCAGCACGGGGACTTTACAAGAGACCCAGTACTTC
j_gene: TRBJ2-4; abundance: few; d_gene: .; v_gene: TRBV28; CDR3aa: CASSPLDGKNIQYF; CDR3nt: TGTGCCAGCAGTCCGCTGGACGGAAAAAACATTCAGTACTTC
j_gene: TRBJ2-3; abundance: .; d_gene: TRBD1; v_gene: TRBV7-9; CDR3aa: CASRRTGGGSADTQYF; CDR3nt: TGTGCCAGCAGGCGGACAGGGGGCGGGTCGGCAGATACGCAGTATTTT
j_gene: TRBJ2-3; abundance: .; d_gene: .; v_gene: TRBV7-6; CDR3aa: CASTTAWGVGTDTQYF; CDR3nt: TGTGCCAGCACTACGGCCTGGGGGGTCGGGACAGATACGCAGTATTTT
j_gene: TRBJ2-1; abundance: .; d_gene: TRBD1; v_gene: TRBV25-1; CDR3aa: CASSERLFRTGRINEQFF; CDR3nt: TGTGCCAGCAGTGAAAGATTGTTCAGGACAGGGAGAATCAATGAGCAGTTCTTC
j_gene: TRBJ2-2; abundance: many; d_gene: .; v_gene: TRBV3-1; CDR3aa: CASSQSHPNTGELFF; CDR3nt: TGTGCCAGCAGCCAAAGTCATCCGAACACCGGGGAGCTGTTTTTT
j_gene: TRBJ2-2; abundance: many; d_gene: .; v_gene: TRBV7-2; CDR3aa: CASSAGQNTGELFF; CDR3nt: TGTGCCAGCAGTGCGGGGCAGAACACCGGGGAGCTGTTTTTT
j_gene: TRBJ2-7; abundance: once; d_gene: TRBD2; v_gene: TRBV12-3/TRBV12-4; CDR3aa: CASSLVGGADYEQYF; CDR3nt: TGTGCCAGCAGTTTAGTGGGAGGGGCCGACTACGAGCAGTACTTC
j_gene: TRBJ2-2; abundance: few; d_gene: .; v_gene: TRBV12-3/TRBV12-4; CDR3aa: CASSLVRSGGELFF; CDR3nt: TGTGCCAGCAGTTTAGTTCGCTCGGGCGGGGAGCTGTTTTTT
j_gene: TRBJ2-7; abundance: few; d_gene: TRBD1; v_gene: TRBV5-1; CDR3aa: CASSLLGQGVKSYEQYF; CDR3nt: TGCGCCAGCAGCTTGCTGGGACAGGGAGTTAAATCCTACGAGCAGTACTTC
j_gene: TRBJ1-1; abundance: many; d_gene: .; v_gene: TRBV9; CDR3aa: CASSVLRAMNTEAFF; CDR3nt: TGTGCCAGCAGCGTCCTCAGGGCCATGAACACTGAAGCTTTCTTT
j_gene: TRBJ1-1; abundance: few; d_gene: .; v_gene: TRBV28; CDR3aa: CASPNRENTEAFF; CDR3nt: TGTGCCAGCCCCAACAGGGAAAACACTGAAGCTTTCTTT
j_gene: TRBJ2-3; abundance: many; d_gene: TRBD2; v_gene: TRBV20-1; CDR3aa: CSARDPGGGRAGDTQYF; CDR3nt: TGCAGTGCTAGAGATCCTGGTGGCGGGAGGGCCGGGGATACGCAGTATTTT
j_gene: TRBJ2-2; abundance: few; d_gene: .; v_gene: TRBV12-3/TRBV12-4; CDR3aa: CASKKIGELVTGELFF; CDR3nt: TGTGCCAGCAAAAAAATTGGGGAGTTGGTTACCGGGGAGCTGTTTTTT
j_gene: TRBJ2-5; abundance: many; d_gene: TRBD1; v_gene: TRBV20-1; CDR3aa: CSASAGGWKTQYF; CDR3nt: TGCAGTGCTAGCGCAGGGGGCTGGAAGACCCAGTACTTC
j_gene: TRBJ2-3; abundance: many; d_gene: TRBD2; v_gene: TRBV20-1; CDR3aa: CSANHLAGGLTDTQYF; CDR3nt: TGCAGTGCTAATCATCTAGCGGGGGGCCTCACAGATACGCAGTATTTT